The clone carrying this T cell receptor (beta chain) was counted many times. Its cognate antigen is unknown. These data are taken from a study of T cell clonality in common variable immunodeficiency. Patients and controls were mostly of Caucasian heritage. Whole-study findings and limits: In common variable immunodeficiency, TCR beta chains reportedly carried fewer deletions and N-nucleotide insertions. CVID subjects shared fewer TCRbeta clones than healthy controls did.

Sequencing input was equivalent genomic DNA from CVID and controls. Here immunoSEQ multiplex PCR was the method, and the copy in TCRdb shows in-frame clones only, minus some. The sample was found to contain around 81,000 clones, and every one recurs. The receptor's source is a person aged 18-69 years in good health. The sequenced sample consisted of peripheral blood mononuclear cells.

CDR3 loop: CSAGTSGSGELFF. CDR3 DNA, as far as it was read: TGCAGCGCCGGGACTAGCGGGAGCGGGGAG. This sequence joins TRBV29-1 and TRBJ2-2; 14 bases are shared with TRBD2. The CDR3 end is not reached by the read, which stops 3 residues before it; the germline J gene fills it in. Germline CDR1 SQVTM, CDR2 ANQGSEA. V shed 7 bases, J shed 7 bases, and the junction held 2 bases outside the gene matches. This CDR3 has 13 residues.